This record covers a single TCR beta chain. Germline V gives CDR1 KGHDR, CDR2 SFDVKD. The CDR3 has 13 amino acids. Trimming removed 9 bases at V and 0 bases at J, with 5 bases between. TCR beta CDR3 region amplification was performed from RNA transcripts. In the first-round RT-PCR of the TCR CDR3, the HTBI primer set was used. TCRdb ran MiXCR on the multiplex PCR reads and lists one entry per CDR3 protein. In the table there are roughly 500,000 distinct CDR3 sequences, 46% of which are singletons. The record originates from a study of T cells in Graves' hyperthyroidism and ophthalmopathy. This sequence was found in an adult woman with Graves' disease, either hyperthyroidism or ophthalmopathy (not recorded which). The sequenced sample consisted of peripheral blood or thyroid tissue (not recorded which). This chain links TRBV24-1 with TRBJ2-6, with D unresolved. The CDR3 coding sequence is TGTGCCACCCGTCCCTCTGGGGCCAACGTCCTGACTTTC. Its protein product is CATRPSGANVLTF.